Presented here are 8 T cell receptor beta chains from one specimen sequenced in a study of blood T cell repertoires in COVID-19. Sequencing was performed with immunoSEQ multiplex PCR; in TCRdb, only in-frame clones are kept and a portion is missing. The data contain 100,000 or so clones, roughly 86% of them singletons. The sequencing sample was made of peripheral blood. These receptors originate from a woman aged 60-75 years with acute or convalescent COVID-19.

This clone appeared a few times. The CDR3 reads CASSTRQGGNEAFF. The CDR3 DNA follows: TGTGCCAGTAGTACTAGACAGGGGGGGAATGAAGCTTTCTTT. The V gene is TRBV19, the J gene TRBJ1-1; TRBD1 matches 9 bases. The CDR3 is 14 residues long. Germline values: CDR1 LNHDA, CDR2 SQIVND (reference sequence). The V segment lost 4 bases and the J segment 7 bases; nucleotides outside the gene matches: 7.

This sequence joins TRBV6-5 and TRBJ2-2, with TRBD1 matching over 10 bases. Per germline, CDR1 MNHEY and CDR2 SVGAGI. V shed 6 bases, J shed 5 bases, and the junction held 6 bases outside the gene matches. The CDR3 runs 15 residues. This chain's CDR3 is CASRDPGQGTGELFF. Written as DNA, the CDR3 is TGTGCCAGCAGGGACCCGGGACAGGGGACCGGGGAGCTGTTTTTT.

V and J are TRBV3-1 (or the pseudogene TRBV3-2) and TRBJ1-3; D remains ambiguous. Germline CDR1 reads LGHDT; CDR2 reads YNNKEL (reference sequence). The CDR3 runs to 13 residues. Deletions cut 3 bases from V and 2 bases from J, with 5 bases between. The CDR3 nucleotides read TGTGCCAGCAGCCAGACTGCTGGAAACACCATATATTTT. Translating it yields CASSQTAGNTIYF.

The gene calls are TRBV5-8 and TRBJ2-5, with D perhaps matching TRBD1 (7 bases). Trimming stripped 7 bases from V and 5 bases from J, with 12 bases between. The length of the CDR3 is 12 residues. Looked up from germline, CDR1 is SGHTS and CDR2 is YDEGEE. The CDR3 sequence is CASGGGSETQYF. The DNA for the CDR3 is TGTGCCAGCGGAGGGGGCAGCGAGACCCAGTACTTC.

This chain uses TRBV7-2 with TRBJ1-1, with D tentatively TRBD1 (5 bases). Trimming removed 6 bases from V and 1 base from J, with 12 bases in between. Germline CDR1 reads SGHTA; CDR2 reads FQGNSA. This CDR3 has 14 amino acids. The CDR3 here is CASSLGPWNTEAFF. In DNA form, the CDR3 reads TGTGCCAGCAGTTTGGGGCCGTGGAACACTGAAGCTTTCTTT.

The rearrangement joins TRBV6-2 or TRBV6-3 to TRBJ2-4; 9 bases align to TRBD1. V was pared by 5 bases and J by 6 bases, with 11 bases of the junction left unmatched. The V gene's germline CDR1 is MNHEY and CDR2 SVGEGT. The CDR3 extends over 16 amino acids. The CDR3 is CASSLTGQGKRNIQYF. CDR3 sequence (DNA): TGTGCCAGCAGTCTTACGGGACAGGGAAAGAGAAACATTCAGTACTTC.

This chain uses TRBV5-6 with TRBJ1-2; the D gene is possibly TRBD1 (5 bases). The germline gives CDR1 SGHDT, CDR2 YYEEEE. CDR3 size: 17 residues. Trimming removed 1 base at V and 7 bases at J, with 23 bases between. DNA of the CDR3: TGTGCCAGCAGCTTGTGGGCAGGGTCGATCCTGGGCGTTGGCTACACCTTC. Protein: CASSLWAGSILGVGYTF. The variable domain in full, completed from reference TRBV5-6 and TRBJ1-2, reads DAGVTQSPTHLIKTRGQQVTLRCSPKSGHDTVSWYQQALGQGPQFIFQYYEEEERQRGNFPDRFSGHQFPNYSSELNVNALLLGDSALYLCASSLWAGSILGVGYTFGSGTRLTVV.

The genes are TRBV3-1 (or the pseudogene TRBV3-2) and TRBJ1-6; TRBD1 is a possible D gene (6 bases). CDR3 size: 14 residues. Germline V CDR1 and CDR2: LGHDT, YNNKEL (reference sequence). Trimming stripped 1 base from V and 8 bases from J, with 9 bases between. CDR3 protein: CASSQGRGHSPLHF. CDR3 in DNA: TGTGCCAGCAGCCAAGGCAGGGGACATTCACCCCTCCACTTT.